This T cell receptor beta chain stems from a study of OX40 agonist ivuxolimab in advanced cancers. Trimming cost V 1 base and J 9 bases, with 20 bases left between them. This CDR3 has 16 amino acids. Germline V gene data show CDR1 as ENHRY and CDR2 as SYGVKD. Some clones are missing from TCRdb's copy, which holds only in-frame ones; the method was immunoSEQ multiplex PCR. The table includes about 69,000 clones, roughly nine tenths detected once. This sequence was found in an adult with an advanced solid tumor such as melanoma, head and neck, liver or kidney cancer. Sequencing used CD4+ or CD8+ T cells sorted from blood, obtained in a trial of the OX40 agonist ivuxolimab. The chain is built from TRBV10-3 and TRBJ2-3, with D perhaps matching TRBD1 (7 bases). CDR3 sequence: CAISEWASPQGGTQYF. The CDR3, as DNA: TGTGCCATCAGTGAGTGGGCTAGCCCTCAGGGGGGAACGCAGTATTTT.